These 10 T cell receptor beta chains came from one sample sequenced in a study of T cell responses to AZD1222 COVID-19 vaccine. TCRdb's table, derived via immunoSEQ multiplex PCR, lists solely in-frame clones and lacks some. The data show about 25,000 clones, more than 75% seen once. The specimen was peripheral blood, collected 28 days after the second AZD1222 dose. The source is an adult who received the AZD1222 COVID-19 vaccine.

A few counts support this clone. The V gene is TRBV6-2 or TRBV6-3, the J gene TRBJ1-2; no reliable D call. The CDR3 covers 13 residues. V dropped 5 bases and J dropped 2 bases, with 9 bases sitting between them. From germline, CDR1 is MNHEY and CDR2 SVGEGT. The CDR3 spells CASSPRSNYGYTF. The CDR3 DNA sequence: TGTGCCAGCAGTCCCAGAAGCAACTATGGCTACACCTTC.

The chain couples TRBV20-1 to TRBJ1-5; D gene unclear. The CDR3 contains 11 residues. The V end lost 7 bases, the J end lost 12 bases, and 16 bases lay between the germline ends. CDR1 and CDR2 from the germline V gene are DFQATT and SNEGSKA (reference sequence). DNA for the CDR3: TGCAGTGTCCAGAGGGCCTCGCTCCAGCATTTT. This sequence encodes CSVQRASLQHF.

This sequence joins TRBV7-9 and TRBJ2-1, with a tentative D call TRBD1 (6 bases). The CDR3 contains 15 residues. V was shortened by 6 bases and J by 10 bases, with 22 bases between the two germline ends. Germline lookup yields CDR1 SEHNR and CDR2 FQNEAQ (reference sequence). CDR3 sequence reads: CASSSQGRELDEQFF. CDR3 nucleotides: TGTGCCAGCAGTTCTCAGGGGCGAGAGTTGGACGAGCAGTTCTTC. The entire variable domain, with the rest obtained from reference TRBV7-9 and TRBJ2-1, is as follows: DTGVSQNPRHKITKRGQNVTFRCDPISEHNRLYWYRQTLGQGPEFLTYFQNEAQLEKSRLLSDRFSAERPKGSFSTLEIQRTEQGDSAMYLCASSSQGRELDEQFFGPGTRLTVL.

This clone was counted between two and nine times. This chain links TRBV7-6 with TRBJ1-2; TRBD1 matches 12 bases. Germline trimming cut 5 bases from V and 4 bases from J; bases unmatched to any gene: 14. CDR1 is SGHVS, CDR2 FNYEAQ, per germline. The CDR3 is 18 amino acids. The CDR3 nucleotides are TGTGCCAGCAGCCCGGAGGTCGGGACAGGGGGCGAGGGCTATGGCTACACCTTC. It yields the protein CASSPEVGTGGEGYGYTF.

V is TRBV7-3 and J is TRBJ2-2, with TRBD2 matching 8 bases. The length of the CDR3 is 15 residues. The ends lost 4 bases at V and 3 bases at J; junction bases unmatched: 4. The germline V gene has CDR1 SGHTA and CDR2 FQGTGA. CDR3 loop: CASSSGLGDTGELFF. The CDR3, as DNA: TGTGCCAGCAGCTCGGGACTAGGTGACACCGGGGAGCTGTTTTTT.

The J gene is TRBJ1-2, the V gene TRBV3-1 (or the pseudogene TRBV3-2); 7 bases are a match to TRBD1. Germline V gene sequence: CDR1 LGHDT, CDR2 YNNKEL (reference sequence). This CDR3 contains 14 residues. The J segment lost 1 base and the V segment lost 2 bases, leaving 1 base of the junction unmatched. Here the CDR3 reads CASSQQGGNYGYTF. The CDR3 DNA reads TGTGCCAGCAGCCAACAGGGGGGTAACTATGGCTACACCTTC.

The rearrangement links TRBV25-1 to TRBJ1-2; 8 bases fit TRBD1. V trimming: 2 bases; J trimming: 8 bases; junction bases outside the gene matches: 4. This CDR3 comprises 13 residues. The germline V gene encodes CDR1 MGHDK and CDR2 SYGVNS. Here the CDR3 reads CASSEPGGRGYTF. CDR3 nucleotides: TGTGCCAGCAGTGAACCAGGGGGCCGGGGCTACACCTTC.

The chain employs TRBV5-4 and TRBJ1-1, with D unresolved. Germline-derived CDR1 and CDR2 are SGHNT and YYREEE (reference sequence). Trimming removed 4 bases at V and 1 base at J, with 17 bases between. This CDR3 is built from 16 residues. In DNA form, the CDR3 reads TGTGCCAGCAGCACGGACGGCAGGAGCCCGAACACTGAAGCTTTCTTT. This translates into CASSTDGRSPNTEAFF.

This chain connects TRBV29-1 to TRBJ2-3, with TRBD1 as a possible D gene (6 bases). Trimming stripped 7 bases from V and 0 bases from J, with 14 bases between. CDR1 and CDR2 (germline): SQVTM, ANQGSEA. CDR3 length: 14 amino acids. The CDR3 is CSALGQLSTDTQYF. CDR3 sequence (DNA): TGCAGCGCCCTCGGACAGCTTAGCACAGATACGCAGTATTTT.

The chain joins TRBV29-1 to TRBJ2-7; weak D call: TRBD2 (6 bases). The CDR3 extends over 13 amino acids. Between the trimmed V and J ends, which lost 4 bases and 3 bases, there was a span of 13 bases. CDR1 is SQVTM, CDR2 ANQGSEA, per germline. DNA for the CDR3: TGCAGCGTTGTAACTAGCAGAGACTACGAGCAGTACTTC. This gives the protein CSVVTSRDYEQYF.